This is a list of T cell receptor beta chains from one sample in a study of beta chain features in type 1 diabetes. Sequencing was performed with immunoSEQ multiplex PCR; in TCRdb, only in-frame clones are kept and a portion is missing. The sample holds some 190,000 clones, about 8% seen once. The sequencing input was central memory CD4+ T cells from blood. These TCRs come from a woman between 35 and 50 years old with type 1 diabetes. The CDR3 runs from the conserved cysteine through the conserved F or W. Each record gives: D gene, V gene, clone size, J gene, CDR3 protein, CDR3 DNA. The D gene is left open where the match is weak. Clone size appears in some rows only: once, few, many, or a class for an expanded clone.

D: NA
V: TRBV18
size: few
J: TRBJ1-1
CDR3: CASSPGANTEAFF
DNA: TGTGCCAGCTCACCAGGAGCGAACACTGAAGCTTTCTTT

D: NA
V: TRBV27
size: NA
J: TRBJ1-5
CDR3: CASAPIDGSNQPQHF
DNA: TGTGCCAGCGCCCCGATAGACGGGAGCAATCAGCCCCAGCATTTT

D: NA
V: TRBV7-2
size: NA
J: TRBJ1-6
CDR3: CASSSRPGLNSPLHF
DNA: TGTGCCAGCAGCTCTCGGCCAGGGCTAAATTCACCCCTCCACTTT

D: TRBD2
V: TRBV25-1
size: NA
J: TRBJ2-2
CDR3: CASSGGGAGELFF
DNA: TGTGCCAGCAGTGGGGGAGGGGCCGGGGAGCTGTTTTTT

D: NA
V: TRBV29-1
size: many
J: TRBJ1-1
CDR3: CSVDQGTDGVEAFF
DNA: TGCAGCGTGGACCAGGGGACGGACGGGGTTGAAGCTTTCTTT

D: TRBD1
V: TRBV7-9
size: NA
J: TRBJ1-1
CDR3: CASRQTGGLTEAFF
DNA: TGTGCCAGCAGACAGACAGGGGGGCTCACTGAAGCTTTCTTT

D: NA
V: TRBV29-1
size: few
J: TRBJ2-7
CDR3: CSVLRLRDTAYEQYF
DNA: TGCAGCGTTCTAAGGCTGAGGGACACCGCCTACGAGCAGTACTTC

D: TRBD1
V: TRBV19
size: NA
J: TRBJ2-1
CDR3: CASSILDRDAYNEQFF
DNA: TGTGCCAGTAGTATCCTCGACAGGGACGCCTACAATGAGCAGTTCTTC

D: NA
V: TRBV7-2
size: NA
J: TRBJ2-7
CDR3: CASSLGQVSSYEQYF
DNA: TGTGCCAGCAGCCTGGGCCAGGTTAGCTCCTACGAGCAGTACTTC

D: NA
V: TRBV11-3
size: few
J: TRBJ1-4
CDR3: CASSLNGNEKLFF
DNA: TGTGCCAGCAGCTTAAACGGTAATGAAAAACTGTTTTTT

D: NA
V: TRBV2
size: few
J: TRBJ1-2
CDR3: CASSRGDGYTF
DNA: TGTGCCAGCAGCCGGGGGGATGGCTACACCTTC

D: TRBD1
V: TRBV28
size: few
J: TRBJ1-2
CDR3: CASSPGGASYGYTF
DNA: TGTGCCAGCAGTCCAGGGGGCGCAAGCTATGGCTACACCTTC

D: NA
V: TRBV2
size: many
J: TRBJ2-2
CDR3: CASSPRTSPHGELFF
DNA: TGTGCCAGCAGCCCCAGAACTAGCCCCCACGGGGAGCTGTTTTTT

D: NA
V: TRBV29-1
size: many
J: TRBJ1-2
CDR3: CSVERGGSKGYTF
DNA: TGCAGCGTTGAGAGAGGAGGGTCGAAAGGCTACACCTTC

D: NA
V: TRBV5-6
size: many
J: TRBJ1-2
CDR3: CASSGLNLYGYTF
DNA: TGTGCCAGCAGCGGGCTCAACCTCTATGGCTACACCTTC

D: TRBD1
V: TRBV7-3
size: few
J: TRBJ1-1
CDR3: CAVSQGASTEAFF
DNA: TGTGCCGTCTCGCAGGGGGCGAGCACTGAAGCTTTCTTT

D: TRBD1
V: TRBV7-2
size: NA
J: TRBJ2-1
CDR3: CASSSEHRGRFFF
DNA: TGTGCCAGCAGCTCCGAGCACAGGGGGCGGTTTTTCTTC

D: TRBD1
V: TRBV19
size: NA
J: TRBJ1-5
CDR3: CASSMRTGFRNQPQHF
DNA: TGTGCCAGTAGTATGAGGACAGGGTTTCGCAATCAGCCCCAGCATTTT

D: NA
V: TRBV28
size: many
J: TRBJ2-5
CDR3: CASSIEQETQYF
DNA: TGTGCCAGCAGTATAGAACAAGAGACCCAGTACTTC

D: TRBD1
V: TRBV7-9
size: many
J: TRBJ2-7
CDR3: CASNSDRLSYEQYF
DNA: TGTGCCAGCAACTCGGACAGGCTCTCCTACGAGCAGTACTTC

D: TRBD1
V: TRBV7-7
size: NA
J: TRBJ2-5
CDR3: CASSWDSQETQYF
DNA: TGTGCCAGCAGCTGGGACAGCCAAGAGACCCAGTACTTC

D: NA
V: TRBV15
size: few
J: TRBJ1-5
CDR3: CATSTEQGNQPQHF
DNA: TGTGCCACCAGCACCGAACAGGGCAATCAGCCCCAGCATTTT

D: TRBD1
V: TRBV7-3
size: few
J: TRBJ1-5
CDR3: CASSSGQRNQPQHF
DNA: TGTGCCAGCAGCTCGGGACAGCGCAATCAGCCCCAGCATTTT

D: NA
V: TRBV11-3
size: few
J: TRBJ2-1
CDR3: CASSFGGSSYNEQFF
DNA: TGTGCCAGCAGCTTCGGGGGAAGCTCCTACAATGAGCAGTTCTTC

D: NA
V: TRBV2
size: few
J: TRBJ2-7
CDR3: CASSEGLSYEQYF
DNA: TGTGCCAGCAGTGAGGGGCTTTCCTACGAGCAGTACTTC

D: NA
V: TRBV28
size: few
J: TRBJ2-7
CDR3: CASSSGQTLIYEQYF
DNA: TGTGCCAGCAGCTCAGGACAGACTCTAATCTACGAGCAGTACTTC

D: NA
V: TRBV7-2
size: NA
J: TRBJ2-3
CDR3: CASSLGPADTQYF
DNA: TGTGCCAGCAGCTTAGGTCCGGCAGATACGCAGTATTTT

D: NA
V: TRBV28
size: NA
J: TRBJ1-1
CDR3: CASGSPGMNTEAFF
DNA: TGTGCCAGCGGCTCCCCAGGTATGAACACTGAAGCTTTCTTT

D: NA
V: TRBV14
size: many
J: TRBJ1-6
CDR3: CASSPLTPGGNSPLHF
DNA: TGTGCCAGCAGCCCCCTGACCCCGGGGGGTAATTCACCCCTCCACTTT

D: NA
V: TRBV5-1
size: NA
J: TRBJ2-5
CDR3: CASSRVADYRETQYF
DNA: TGCGCCAGCAGCCGCGTAGCGGACTACAGGGAGACCCAGTACTTC

D: NA
V: TRBV20-1
size: few
J: TRBJ2-7
CDR3: CSARSDREQYF
DNA: TGCAGTGCTCGGTCCGACAGGGAGCAGTACTTC

D: TRBD1
V: TRBV11-2
size: few
J: TRBJ2-7
CDR3: CASSSGTGSYEQYF
DNA: TGTGCCAGCAGCTCCGGGACAGGGAGCTACGAGCAGTACTTC

D: NA
V: TRBV7-3
size: NA
J: TRBJ1-2
CDR3: CASSLTGEDYTF
DNA: TGTGCCAGCAGCTTAACAGGGGAAGACTACACCTTC

D: NA
V: TRBV19
size: few
J: TRBJ2-5
CDR3: CATTPTSGVTQYF
DNA: TGTGCCACCACACCCACCTCAGGGGTGACCCAGTACTTC

D: TRBD2
V: TRBV28
size: NA
J: TRBJ2-1
CDR3: CASRPGGAGDDEQFF
DNA: TGTGCCAGCAGGCCCGGGGGGGCGGGAGATGATGAGCAGTTCTTC

D: TRBD1
V: TRBV28
size: few
J: TRBJ1-2
CDR3: CASSDRVHGYTF
DNA: TGTGCCAGCAGCGACAGGGTTCATGGCTACACCTTC

D: TRBD2
V: TRBV2
size: NA
J: TRBJ2-7
CDR3: CASKALAGLYEQYF
DNA: TGTGCCAGCAAGGCGCTAGCGGGCCTTTACGAGCAGTACTTC

D: TRBD1
V: TRBV7-3
size: few
J: TRBJ1-2
CDR3: CASSLDRGGYGYTF
DNA: TGTGCCAGCAGCTTAGACAGGGGAGGCTATGGCTACACCTTC

D: NA
V: TRBV6-5
size: NA
J: TRBJ2-7
CDR3: CASRSEKSYEQYF
DNA: TGTGCCAGCAGGTCAGAAAAGTCGTACGAGCAGTACTTC

D: TRBD2
V: TRBV9
size: few
J: TRBJ2-5
CDR3: CASSPQTSGGSGTQYF
DNA: TGTGCCAGCAGCCCCCAGACTAGCGGGGGGTCAGGAACCCAGTACTTC

D: NA
V: TRBV12-5
size: NA
J: TRBJ2-5
CDR3: CASGRTEGNFLGETQYF
DNA: TGTGCTAGTGGTAGGACAGAGGGAAATTTCTTGGGAGAGACCCAGTACTTC

D: TRBD1
V: TRBV4-1
size: NA
J: TRBJ2-5
CDR3: CASSPGTVEETQYF
DNA: TGCGCCAGCAGCCCCGGGACAGTCGAAGAGACCCAGTACTTC

D: NA
V: TRBV5-4
size: few
J: TRBJ1-1
CDR3: CASSLVGVTEAFF
DNA: TGTGCCAGCAGCTTGGTAGGAGTCACTGAAGCTTTCTTT

D: NA
V: TRBV7-9
size: NA
J: TRBJ1-4
CDR3: CASSSDGRRAGNEKLFF
DNA: TGTGCCAGCAGCTCCGACGGGAGGAGGGCTGGTAATGAAAAACTGTTTTTT

D: NA
V: TRBV2
size: NA
J: TRBJ2-3
CDR3: CASSEWGQRTDTQYF
DNA: TGTGCCAGCAGTGAATGGGGCCAACGCACAGATACGCAGTATTTT